The clone carrying this T cell receptor (beta chain) was picked up a small number of times. The antigen is undetermined. This sample stems from a study of early T cells in non-severe SARS-CoV-2 infection. The overall study: The chains were unpaired, and the sequenced material was bulk RNA from unsorted whole blood.

Unique molecular identifier tags were affixed to discrete cDNA molecules. Using its own MiXCR run on the 5' RACE reads, TCRdb lists one record per CDR3 protein. The sample lists about 58,000 distinct CDR3 sequences, roughly an eighth occurring once. Whole-study findings and limits: VDJdb matches were skewed toward anti-spike CD8 T cell responses.

The sequence derives from an adult who was a healthcare worker with PCR-confirmed SARS-CoV-2 infection or an uninfected control (not recorded which). The sample was whole blood.

In DNA, the CDR3 is TGCGCCAGCAGCACGGGACAGATTTACGAGCAGTACTTC. Protein product: CASSTGQIYEQYF. The chain combines TRBV5-1 with TRBJ2-7; TRBD1 matches at 7 bases. In germline, CDR1 is SGHRS, CDR2 YFSETQ. The ends lost 4 bases at V and 4 bases at J; junction bases unmatched: 5. The CDR3 extends over 13 amino acids. The variable domain in full, completed from reference TRBV5-1 and TRBJ2-7, reads KAGVTQTPRYLIKTRGQQVTLSCSPISGHRSVSWYQQTPGQGLQFLFEYFSETQRNKGNFPGRFSGRQFSNSRSEMNVSTLELGDSALYLCASSTGQIYEQYFGPGTRLTVT.